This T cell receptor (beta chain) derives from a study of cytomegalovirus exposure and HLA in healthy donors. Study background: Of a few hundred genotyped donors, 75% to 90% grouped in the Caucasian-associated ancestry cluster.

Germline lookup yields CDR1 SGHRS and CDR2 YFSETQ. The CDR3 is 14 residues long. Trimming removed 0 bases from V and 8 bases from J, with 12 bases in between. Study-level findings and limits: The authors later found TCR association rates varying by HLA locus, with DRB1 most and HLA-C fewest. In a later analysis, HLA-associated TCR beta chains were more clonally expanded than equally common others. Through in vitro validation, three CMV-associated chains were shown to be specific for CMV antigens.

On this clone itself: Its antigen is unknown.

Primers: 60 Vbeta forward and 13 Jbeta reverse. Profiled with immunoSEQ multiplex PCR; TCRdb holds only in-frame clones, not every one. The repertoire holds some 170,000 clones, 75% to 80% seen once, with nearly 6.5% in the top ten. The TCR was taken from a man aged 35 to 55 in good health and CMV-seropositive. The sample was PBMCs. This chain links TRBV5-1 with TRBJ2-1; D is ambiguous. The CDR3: CASSLAGYSDEQFF. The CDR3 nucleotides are TGCGCCAGCAGCTTGGCAGGCTATTCGGATGAGCAGTTCTTC.